This entry features one TCR beta chain sequence. The sample holds a few counts of this clonotype. What antigen it recognizes has not been identified. Per-base quality was not reported, and no clone a single base away is much larger than it. The sequencer was an Illumina NovaSeq 6000. TCRalpha and TCRbeta cDNA libraries were built by 5'RACE with constant-segment primers, adding sample barcodes and unique molecular identifiers. Trizol reagent was used to extract RNA from every sample. Library amplification was performed in two PCR steps, and a second sample barcode and Illumina TruSeq adapters were introduced in the second step. Sequencing of libraries was performed on an Illumina NovaSeq with 2 x 150 bp paired-end reads. The study's own analysis went as follows. With migec v1.2.7, reads were demultiplexed and then collapsed into UMI-guided consensus sequences. Using mixcr v2.1.11, the UMI consensuses were aligned to TRA and TRB V and J templates and assembled into clonotypes. Clonotypes were classified as expanded or contracted when called significant by both edgeR and NoisET, with noise models trained on biological replicates. For edgeR calls, a false discovery rate-adjusted p below 0.01 and a log2 fold-change threshold of 1 were applied. As an exploratory analysis of dynamics, max-normalized trajectories of the 1000 most abundant clonotypes were examined with PCA combined with hierarchical clustering. Separately sequenced CD4+ and CD8+ repertoires were used to assign a CD4 or CD8 phenotype to each responding clone. TCRdb passed the public sequencing reads through fastp at Q25 and MiXCR, retaining productive beta sequences. Duplicate CDR3 protein sequences are folded into a single record with the most common DNA and genes. The V and J calls shown here were made by TCRdb, not taken from the authors' results. Within this sample are more than 400,000 distinct CDR3 sequences, with about 18% of them counted one time only. About 12% of the sample rests with the top ten.

PBMCs were isolated by Ficoll-Paque density gradient centrifugation. This record belongs to a study of T-cell memory formation after mild COVID-19 (dated by TCRdb to 2020 to 2023). About the full investigation: TCR sequence clusters from the two donors were largely donor specific. In a couple of donors, T-cell clones that expanded and contracted after mild COVID-19 were tracked by sequencing TCRalpha and TCRbeta repertoires over time. The cohort was made up of two young adult volunteers, one female and one male, who were previously healthy. The research as a whole found: Whether the second-wave clones peaking on day 37 were SARS-CoV-2 specific was not confirmed. Some responding clones were found in pre-infection memory, which suggests that pre-existing cross-reactive memory T cells took part in the SARS-CoV-2 response. The study covered only a couple of mild cases, and larger cohorts including severe cases with pre-infection samples were considered necessary. Clones contracting from day 15 to 85 had balanced CD4/CD8 phenotypes, while a second wave expanding from day 15 to 37 was biased towards CD4+. Contracting CD4+ clones were located mainly in the CM and EM memory subsets, whereas CD8+ clones were found to be enriched in EMRA.

Cut back by 11 bases and 0 bases, the V and J ends lie 11 bases apart. The germline V gene (reference sequence) provides CDR1 SEHNR and CDR2 FQNEAQ. The CDR3 holds 13 amino acids from the cysteine to the phenylalanine. Solely the CDR3 DNA is kept, with 39 bases framed from the first base. Material: PBMCs or a T cell subset sorted from them (not recorded which). The receptor chain draws on TRBV7-9 and TRBJ2-1, and TRBD2 may be the D gene, going by 7 matching bases. This sequence was found in an adult woman who had mild COVID-19 (a few samples of this study predate the infection). The sample titles of this study are shuffled in the database, so cell type and time point are left out; the donor was told from shared clones. Here is the DNA: TGTGCCCTCGGGGGGCTCTCCTACAATGAGCAGTTCTTC. Its protein is CALGGLSYNEQFF.